This TCR beta chain was sequenced for a study of Graves' ophthalmopathy and Graves' hyperthyroidism. Amplifying from RNA transcripts, the study obtained TCR beta CDR3 regions. Investigators did first-round RT-PCR with HTBI primers, then second-round multiplex PCR. One entry per CDR3 protein results from TCRdb running MiXCR on the multiplex PCR reads. The sample yields 360,000 or so distinct CDR3 sequences, approximately 20% seen once. The CDR3 runs 12 residues. V was shortened by 8 bases and J by 3 bases, with 8 bases between the two germline ends. The germline V gene has CDR1 SGHVS and CDR2 FQNEAQ. This clonotype was recorded many times.

The clonotype comes from a woman aged 18 to 35 with Graves' ophthalmopathy. Input material: peripheral blood. This chain joins TRBV7-8 and TRBJ1-5; D ambiguous. The CDR3 loop reads CASADHNQPQHF. The CDR3 bases are TGTGCCAGCGCAGATCACAATCAGCCCCAGCATTTT.